One and the same sample provided the 23 T cell receptor beta chains below, sequenced in a study of T cell responses to AZD1222 COVID-19 vaccine (dated by TCRdb to 2020 to 2023). The time point label corresponds to: baseline before first vaccination. Library method: the immunoSEQ multiplex PCR assay. TCRdb holds this immuneACCESS table with in-frame rearrangements only. Some clones are missing; in checked studies, unresolved V genes explain under half, and the rest has no known cause. This sample holds about 190,000 clones; around 92% were observed only once. The ten most abundant clones make up 1% to 1.5% of the sample. Material: peripheral blood, obtained on day 0 of AZD1222 vaccination. Receptors were obtained from an adult in good health.

The CDR3 DNA is TGTGCCAGCCGCCAAGGTCCCGGGGAGAATTCACCCCTCCACTTT. It encodes CASRQGPGENSPLHF. This chain uses TRBV11-1 with TRBJ1-6; D call uncertain. This CDR3 contains 15 residues. Between the trimmed V and J ends, which lost 8 bases and 7 bases, there was a span of 18 bases. CDR1 and CDR2 from the germline V gene are SGHAT and FQDESV (reference sequence).

The V and J genes are TRBV28 and TRBJ1-6; D is unclear. The CDR3 covers 15 residues. Germline values: CDR1 MDHEN, CDR2 SYDVKM. V was pared by 5 bases and J by 5 bases, with 13 bases between. CDR3 coding DNA: TGTGCCAGCAGTCTCCGGGATAACCATAATTCACCCCTCCACTTT. Translated, it gives CASSLRDNHNSPLHF.

The rearrangement links TRBV5-6 to TRBJ2-7, with D unresolved. Trimming cost V 4 bases and J 5 bases, with 7 bases left between them. This CDR3 has 11 residues. CDR1 and CDR2 (germline): SGHDT, YYEEEE. The CDR3 DNA is TGTGCCAGCAGCCACTCTAACGAGCAGTACTTC. As protein: CASSHSNEQYF.

The chain links TRBV3-1 (or the pseudogene TRBV3-2) to TRBJ1-1; D possibly corresponds to TRBD1 (6 bases). Germline V CDR1 and CDR2: LGHDT, YNNKEL (reference sequence). The CDR3 consists of 17 residues. Trimming left V 4 bases short and J 4 bases short, with 22 bases between. CDR3 loop: CASSRHLDRYFSTEAFF. The DNA for the CDR3 is TGTGCCAGCAGCCGTCACTTGGACAGATACTTCTCCACTGAAGCTTTCTTT.

The chain couples TRBV5-4 to TRBJ2-2; TRBD1 matches 7 bases. Germline V gives CDR1 SGHNT, CDR2 YYREEE (reference sequence). CDR3 length equals 15 residues. V shed 1 base, J shed 5 bases, and the junction held 5 bases outside the gene matches. As DNA, the CDR3 is TGTGCCAGCAGCTTGTTGACAGGGCGTACCGGGGAGCTGTTTTTT. Its translation: CASSLLTGRTGELFF.

This clone was observed a single time. This chain uses TRBV5-6 with TRBJ1-2; D is unclear. Germline CDR1 is SGHDT and CDR2 is YYEEEE. With 0 bases removed from V and 7 bases from J, the gap between germline ends came to 4 bases. The CDR3 length is 11 residues. CDR3 coding DNA: TGTGCCAGCAGCTTGGCCGCTGGCTACACCTTC. Its translation is CASSLAAGYTF.

This rearrangement joins TRBV19 to TRBJ2-1, with 8 bases fitting TRBD2. CDR1 LNHDA and CDR2 SQIVND come from the germline V gene (reference sequence). With 0 bases clipped from V and 11 bases from J, the junction kept 15 bases outside the gene matches. This CDR3 is built from 17 residues. CDR3 DNA sequence: TGTGCCAGTAGTATAGAGCTGAGACTAGCGAGGATAGAACAGCAGTTCTTC. Its protein is CASSIELRLARIEQQFF.

In DNA form, the CDR3 reads TGTGCCATCAGTGGGACAGGATCTCGTACTGAAGCTTTCTTT. It is translated as CAISGTGSRTEAFF. The chain combines TRBV10-3 with TRBJ1-1, with TRBD1 identical over 7 bases. From germline, CDR1 is ENHRY and CDR2 SYGVKD. This CDR3 spans 14 amino acids. V lost 4 bases and J lost 5; bases outside the gene matches: 7.

V gene TRBV5-4 combines with J gene TRBJ2-7; TRBD2 might be the D (6 bases). This CDR3 is built from 13 residues. V was trimmed by 4 bases and J by 4 bases, leaving 12 bases between them. Germline V gives CDR1 SGHNT, CDR2 YYREEE (reference sequence). The CDR3 sequence is CASSSPREYEQYF. The CDR3, as DNA: TGTGCCAGCAGCAGCCCCCGGGAGTACGAGCAGTACTTC.

This rearrangement joins TRBV4-1 to TRBJ1-6; TRBD1 agrees at 7 bases. CDR3 length equals 18 residues. With 1 base clipped from V and 0 bases from J, the junction kept 6 bases outside the gene matches. The V gene's germline CDR1 is MGHRA and CDR2 YSYEKL. For the CDR3, the DNA is TGCGCCAGCAGCCAAGGGGGACAGCTTAGCTCCTATAATTCACCCCTCCACTTT. It codes for CASSQGGQLSSYNSPLHF.

The chain joins TRBV28 to TRBJ1-5; D gene ambiguous. The CDR3 is 12 amino acids. The germline V gene encodes CDR1 MDHEN and CDR2 SYDVKM. V shed 3 bases and J shed 7 bases, with 7 bases lying between them. CDR3 DNA: TGTGCCAGCAGTTTCTTTATGCAGCCCCAGCATTTT. Amino acid sequence: CASSFFMQPQHF.

The chain is built from TRBV3-1 (or the pseudogene TRBV3-2) and TRBJ1-4; D possibly corresponds to TRBD1 (5 bases). Between the trimmed V and J ends, which lost 4 bases and 13 bases, there was a span of 19 bases. This CDR3 has 14 amino acids. The germline V gene encodes CDR1 LGHDT and CDR2 YNNKEL (reference sequence). In nucleotides, the CDR3 is TGTGCCAGCAGCCCACGGGACCTCCTGGGAGGACTGTTTTTT. As protein: CASSPRDLLGGLFF.

This chain connects TRBV21-1 to TRBJ1-2; the listed D gene, TRBD1, was not tested against the DNA. TRBV21-1 is reported as a pseudogene. CDR3 length: 18 residues. CDR3 sequence reads: CASSKEFYGTNPNYGYTF. The CDR3 DNA reads TGTGCCAGCAGCAAAGAGTTTTATGGGACAAACCCTAACTATGGCTACACCTTC.

For this clone: Other DNA sequences of this sample code for an identical CDR3. The chain has TRBV9 and TRBJ1-1, with D unresolved. The CDR3 is 11 amino acids. V lost 8 bases and J lost 1, with 6 bases in between. Germline assignment: CDR1 SGDLS and CDR2 YYNGEE. The CDR3 DNA reads as TGTGCCAGTGGAGCGAACACTGAAGCTTTCTTT. Translation: CASGANTEAFF. Based on the CDR3 plus reference TRBV9 and TRBJ1-1, the full variable domain is DSGVTQTPKHLITATGQRVTLRCSPRSGDLSVYWYQQSLDQGLQFLIQYYNGEERAKGNILERFSAQQFPDLHSELNLSSLELGDSALYFCASGANTEAFFGQGTRLTVV.

V and J are TRBV4-3 and TRBJ1-2; D perhaps matches TRBD1 (6 bases). The CDR3 sequence is 14 residues long. Germline V lookup: CDR1 LGHNA, CDR2 YSLEER. V lost 1 base and J 7 bases, leaving 13 bases between the germline ends. The CDR3 region has the DNA TGCGCCAGCAGCCAAGTGGGGGCTGTCTCTGGCTACACCTTC. Translated: CASSQVGAVSGYTF.

The chain's CDR3 is CASSPDRGVRSDTQYF. CDR3 in DNA: TGTGCCAGCTCACCTGACAGGGGGGTACGGTCAGATACGCAGTATTTT. The rearrangement links TRBV18 to TRBJ2-3, with 9 bases matching TRBD1. The CDR3 loop spans 16 amino acids. The germline gives CDR1 KGHSH, CDR2 LQKENI. V was pared by 3 bases and J by 4 bases, with 8 bases of the junction left unmatched.

This clone was observed once. This chain links TRBV2 with TRBJ1-2; 7 nucleotides agree with TRBD1. V lost 3 bases to trimming and J lost 5 bases; unmatched junction nucleotides: 6. This CDR3 contains 14 residues. Germline assignment: CDR1 SNHLY and CDR2 FYNNEI. CDR3 nucleotide sequence: TGTGCCAGCAGTGAGACAGGGTCTCTATATGGCTACACCTTC. It translates to CASSETGSLYGYTF.

V is TRBV27 and J is TRBJ2-7; no firm D call. This CDR3 has 15 residues. Deletions cut 7 bases from V and 3 bases from J, with 19 bases between. CDR1 is MNHEY, CDR2 SMNVEV, per germline (reference sequence). CDR3 sequence: CASTPGGSAIYEQYF. The CDR3 DNA sequence: TGTGCCAGCACCCCGGGTGGATCTGCGATCTACGAGCAGTACTTC.

This clone has just one count. This sequence joins TRBV10-3 and TRBJ1-2, with a tentative D call TRBD1 (6 bases). The length of the CDR3 is 14 residues. The V end was cut by 3 bases, the J end by 3 bases, with 11 bases between. Germline lookup yields CDR1 ENHRY and CDR2 SYGVKD. For the CDR3, the DNA is TGTGCCATCAGTGATGGGGGGCTCGACTATGGCTACACCTTC. Protein product: CAISDGGLDYGYTF.

This chain connects TRBV12-5 to TRBJ2-7, with D hard to call. Germline loops: CDR1 LGHNT, CDR2 FRNRAP. The length of the CDR3 is 12 residues. The germline V and J ends were trimmed by 6 bases and 6 bases, with 12 bases remaining between them. Here the CDR3 reads CASGPTPGEQYF. The CDR3 nucleotides are TGTGCTAGTGGACCTACTCCAGGCGAGCAGTACTTC.

This clone was counted a few times. J is TRBJ1-5 and V is TRBV19; D is uncertain. The V and J ends lost 2 bases and 5 bases respectively, with 16 bases between them. The CDR3 has 16 amino acids. Germline CDR1 reads LNHDA; CDR2 reads SQIVND (reference sequence). Written as DNA, the CDR3 is TGTGCCAGTAGTATATTCGAGGCTGACTACTATCAGCCCCAGCATTTT. Encoded protein: CASSIFEADYYQPQHF.

This rearrangement joins TRBV11-2 to TRBJ2-3; no clear D. Trimming cost V 2 bases and J 7 bases, with 1 base left between them. Germline lookup yields CDR1 SGHAT and CDR2 FQNNGV. The CDR3 length is 10 residues. The CDR3 loop is CASSLHTQYF. The CDR3, as DNA: TGTGCCAGCAGCTTACATACGCAGTATTTT.

The rearrangement links TRBV3-1 (or the pseudogene TRBV3-2) to TRBJ1-3; D ambiguous. The V gene's germline CDR1 is LGHDT and CDR2 YNNKEL (reference sequence). This CDR3 has 17 amino acids. The V end was cut by 2 bases, the J end by 1 base, with 15 bases between. This CDR3 reads CASSQRLGAHSGNTIYF. CDR3 in DNA: TGTGCCAGCAGCCAACGGTTAGGCGCTCATTCTGGAAACACCATATATTTT.